There are a few counts of the clone carrying this T cell receptor (beta chain). The sample is drawn from a study of blood T cell repertoires in COVID-19. At the level of the study: The United States, Italy and Spain provided the acute and convalescent COVID-19 samples. The analysed material was cDNA or gDNA that came from T cells, B-cell-depleted T cells, or PBMCs.

Under the authors' procedure: Estimation of nucleated cell counts was performed using reference gene primer amplification. Only in-frame clones appear in the TCRdb table, and some are missing; sequencing was by immunoSEQ multiplex PCR. V and J calls plus clone size are reproduced from that table; the DNA served to infer D and trimming. This table holds approximately 200,000 clones, about 87% found once. The TCR originated in a man aged 55 to 69 who had recovered from COVID-19. The sequenced material came from peripheral blood.

The CDR3 protein is CASSFLTSREQYF. The DNA for the CDR3 is TGTGCCAGCAGCTTCCTAACTAGTCGCGAGCAGTACTTC. The chain recombines TRBV7-8 with TRBJ2-7; TRBD2 might be the D (5 bases). CDR1 SGHVS and CDR2 FQNEAQ come from the germline V gene. The germline V and J ends were trimmed by 3 bases and 6 bases, with 12 bases remaining between them. This CDR3 has 13 amino acids. Supplemented by reference TRBV7-8 and TRBJ2-7, the full variable domain reads GAGVSQSPRYKVAKRGQDVALRCDPISGHVSLFWYQQALGQGPEFLTYFQNEAQLDKSGLPSDRFFAERPEGSVSTLKIQRTQQEDSAVYLCASSFLTSREQYFGPGTRLTVT.